Each of the 11 T cell receptor beta chains below was sequenced from the same sample in a study of T-cell memory formation after mild COVID-19. From the 5' RACE reads, TCRdb called clonotypes with MiXCR, one entry per CDR3 protein. The sample carries approximately 150,000 distinct CDR3 sequences, about 19% recorded once. Sequencing was performed on PBMCs or a T cell subset sorted from them (not recorded which). The receptor source for this set is an adult woman who had mild COVID-19 (a few samples of this study predate the infection). Cell type and time point are not known.

The chain joins TRBV5-5 to TRBJ1-3; D is uncertain. This CDR3 is built from 14 residues. V gave up 0 bases and J gave up 2 bases, with 6 bases separating them. From germline, CDR1 is SGHKS and CDR2 YYEKEE (reference sequence). The DNA for the CDR3 is TGTGCCAGCAGCTTGGCGGGGACTGGAAACACCATATATTTT. Translation: CASSLAGTGNTIYF.

This clonotype was observed a few times. The genes are TRBV24-1 and TRBJ2-1; D call uncertain. CDR1 and CDR2 from the germline V gene are KGHDR and SFDVKD. The ends were cut back, 3 bases at V and 0 bases at J, with 11 bases in the middle. CDR3 length: 16 amino acids. CDR3 residues: CATSDPLGNSYNEQFF. As DNA, the CDR3 is TGTGCCACCAGTGATCCTCTAGGTAACTCCTACAATGAGCAGTTCTTC.

The chain's CDR3 is CASSPNGAIYEQYF. CDR3 in DNA: TGTGCCAGCTCCCCCAACGGGGCCATCTACGAGCAGTACTTC. The chain carries TRBV5-5 and TRBJ2-7; either TRBD1 or TRBD2 may supply D (5 bases each). Germline CDR1 reads SGHKS; CDR2 reads YYEKEE (reference sequence). The CDR3 totals 14 residues. The germline V and J ends were trimmed by 7 bases and 3 bases, with 17 bases remaining between them.

This clonotype was seen a few times. The chain joins TRBV7-2 to TRBJ2-3; 9 bases map to TRBD2. The V and J ends lost 8 bases and 0 bases, in that order; junction bases with no gene match: 6. Germline loops: CDR1 SGHTA, CDR2 FQGNSA. The length of the CDR3 is 15 residues. The CDR3: CASGLAGVSTDTQYF. The CDR3 region has the DNA TGTGCCAGCGGATTAGCGGGAGTGAGCACAGATACGCAGTATTTT.

This chain uses TRBV9 with TRBJ1-6; D might be TRBD1 (6 bases). V gave up 4 bases and J gave up 5 bases, with 19 bases separating them. CDR3 length equals 17 residues. In germline, CDR1 is SGDLS, CDR2 YYNGEE. The CDR3 reads CASSPRSGQWNNSPLHF. The CDR3 nucleotides are TGTGCCAGCAGCCCACGTTCGGGACAATGGAATAATTCACCCCTCCACTTT.

In this sample, this clonotype turned up a few times. The rearrangement joins TRBV20-1 to TRBJ1-1; 8 bases align to TRBD1. J lost 4 bases, V lost 5 bases, and 9 bases had no gene match. Germline V gene sequence: CDR1 DFQATT, CDR2 SNEGSKA (reference sequence). The length of the CDR3 is 14 residues. The CDR3 sequence: CSASDRGGGTEAFF. CDR3 DNA: TGCAGTGCTTCAGACAGGGGCGGGGGCACTGAAGCTTTCTTT.

This clonotype was seen more than once but under ten times. V usage is TRBV3-1 and J usage is TRBJ2-7; 7 bases fit TRBD2. V shed 3 bases and J 5 bases; nucleotides not matched to a gene: 10. This CDR3 has 15 residues. Germline assignment: CDR1 LGHDT and CDR2 YNNKEL (reference sequence). CDR3 DNA: TGTGCCAGCAGCCATGGGGGGGAAGGATGGAACGAGCAGTACTTC. It yields the protein CASSHGGEGWNEQYF.

This clonotype was observed a few times. This sequence joins TRBV5-6 and TRBJ1-6; D might be TRBD1 (5 bases). Trimming shortened V by 7 bases and J by 1 base, and 12 bases separated the two germline ends. CDR1 SGHDT and CDR2 YYEEEE come from the germline V gene. This CDR3 region has 15 residues. The CDR3 loop is CASRPGGSYNSPLHF. CDR3 bases: TGTGCCAGCCGTCCGGGGGGATCCTATAATTCACCCCTCCACTTT.

This clonotype has just a few counts. The V gene is TRBV5-1, the J gene TRBJ2-3; D possibly matches TRBD1 or TRBD2 (5 bases each). The germline V and J ends were trimmed by 2 bases and 4 bases, with 14 bases remaining between them. CDR3 length: 15 amino acids. Germline CDR1 SGHRS, CDR2 YFSETQ. The CDR3 is CASSFGDDSADTQYF. The CDR3 DNA sequence: TGCGCCAGCAGCTTTGGGGACGACAGCGCAGATACGCAGTATTTT.

In its sample, this clonotype was seen a few times. The chain links TRBV7-9 to TRBJ2-1; D is tentatively TRBD1 or TRBD2 (5 bases each). Trimming stripped 1 base from V and 9 bases from J, with 10 bases between. CDR1 and CDR2 (germline): SEHNR, FQNEAQ (reference sequence). The CDR3 loop spans 13 amino acids. The CDR3 DNA follows: TGTGCCAGCAGCTTAGTGGGTGGGACTGAGCAGTTCTTC. Amino acid sequence: CASSLVGGTEQFF.

The chain recombines TRBV3-1 with TRBJ1-2; D is unresolved. Germline V CDR1 and CDR2: LGHDT, YNNKEL (reference sequence). CDR3 size: 11 residues. Trimming took off 4 bases at V and 5 bases at J, with 5 bases between the two ends. The CDR3 here is CASSRGYGYTF. CDR3 coding DNA: TGTGCCAGCAGCCGCGGATATGGCTACACCTTC.